These 14 T cell receptor beta chains originate from one sample sequenced in a study of glioma-infiltrating T cells after dendritic cell vaccination. Method: immunoSEQ multiplex PCR; TCRdb's copy keeps in-frame clones and lacks some. The sample includes almost 90,000 clones, 75% to 90% of them seen just once. The time point is: after dendritic cell vaccination, including at tumor progression/relapse. This specimen consisted of blood, obtained after dendritic cell vaccination. The receptors derive from a human donor with glioblastoma.

The chain links TRBV5-1 to TRBJ1-6; 10 bases match TRBD1. The CDR3 is 17 amino acids. CDR1 and CDR2 from the germline V gene are SGHRS and YFSETQ. The V and J ends lost 4 bases and 10 bases, in that order; junction bases with no gene match: 14. The CDR3 sequence: CASSDNPGQGVGSPLHF. CDR3 bases: TGCGCCAGCAGCGATAACCCCGGACAGGGGGTAGGATCACCCCTCCACTTT.

The genes are TRBV4-1 and TRBJ2-1; 8 bases are a match to TRBD1. Germline V gene sequence: CDR1 MGHRA, CDR2 YSYEKL. The CDR3 runs 15 residues. The V segment lost 0 bases and the J segment 9 bases; nucleotides outside the gene matches: 7. CDR3 DNA: TGCGCCAGCAGCCAAGAAACCCCAACAGGGGGTGAGCAGTTCTTC. Protein sequence: CASSQETPTGGEQFF.

V gene TRBV27 combines with J gene TRBJ2-7; possibly TRBD1 for D (5 bases). V lost 2 bases, J lost 7 bases, and 9 bases lay in between. Per the germline V gene, CDR1 is MNHEY and CDR2 is SMNVEV (reference sequence). This CDR3 spans 12 amino acids. The CDR3 spells CASSLMGREQYF. For the CDR3, the DNA is TGTGCCAGCAGTTTAATGGGGCGTGAGCAGTACTTC.

J is TRBJ2-7 and V is TRBV10-3, with 9 bases matching TRBD1. Germline-derived CDR1 and CDR2 are ENHRY and SYGVKD. This CDR3 is 13 amino acids long. J gave up 7 bases and V 6 bases, and 7 bases lay outside the gene matches. This CDR3 reads CAIRQGAVGEQYF. The CDR3 DNA is TGTGCCATCAGACAGGGGGCGGTTGGGGAGCAGTACTTC.

For the CDR3, the DNA is TGTGCCACCAGCAGTTTCAAAACATCCATGAACACTGAAGCTTTCTTT. It yields the protein CATSSFKTSMNTEAFF. The chain employs TRBV15 and TRBJ1-1; no definite D call. CDR1 and CDR2 (germline): LNHNV, YYDKDF (reference sequence). This CDR3 is 16 amino acids long. V lost 3 bases and J lost 0, with 14 bases in between.

V usage is TRBV6-1 and J usage is TRBJ2-3, with TRBD2 identical over 11 bases. Germline V gene data show CDR1 as MNHNS and CDR2 as SASEGT. The V gene end was trimmed by 5 bases and the J gene end by 2 bases; junction bases not matched to a gene: 3. This CDR3 is 15 amino acids long. CDR3 DNA sequence: TGTGCCAGCAGTACTAGCGGGGGAATCACAGATACGCAGTATTTT. It codes for CASSTSGGITDTQYF.

This clone occurred a few times. The V and J genes are TRBV14 and TRBJ2-3, with D possibly TRBD2 on 7 matching bases. Trimming cost V 4 bases and J 7 bases, with 12 bases left between them. The germline V gene encodes CDR1 SGHDN and CDR2 FVKESK. This CDR3 region has 13 residues. The CDR3 region is CASSPGGAHTQYF. CDR3 DNA sequence: TGTGCCAGCAGCCCTGGGGGGGCGCATACGCAGTATTTT.

J is TRBJ1-5 and V is TRBV2, with D uncertain. Germline values: CDR1 SNHLY, CDR2 FYNNEI. V was shortened by 5 bases and J by 0 bases, with 8 bases between the two germline ends. The CDR3 contains 14 residues. As DNA, the CDR3 is TGTGCCAGCAGTCAAGTTAATAGCAATCAGCCCCAGCATTTT. Translated, it gives CASSQVNSNQPQHF. The whole variable domain, filled in from reference TRBV2 and TRBJ1-5, reads EPEVTQTPSHQVTQMGQEVILRCVPISNHLYFYWYRQILGQKVEFLVSFYNNEISEKSEIFDDQFSVERPDGSNFTLKIRSTKLEDSAMYFCASSQVNSNQPQHFGDGTRLSIL.

This chain uses TRBV9 with TRBJ2-5, with D unresolved. Looked up from germline, CDR1 is SGDLS and CDR2 is YYNGEE. Trimming pared 4 bases from V and 4 bases from J, leaving 17 bases between. This CDR3 is built from 15 residues. CDR3 coding DNA: TGTGCCAGCAGCCCCACCGGGTTCCAAGGAGAGACCCAGTACTTC. Residues: CASSPTGFQGETQYF. Complete variable domain (other parts from reference TRBV9 and TRBJ2-5): DSGVTQTPKHLITATGQRVTLRCSPRSGDLSVYWYQQSLDQGLQFLIQYYNGEERAKGNILERFSAQQFPDLHSELNLSSLELGDSALYFCASSPTGFQGETQYFGPGTRLLVL.

The chain has TRBV20-1 and TRBJ1-1, with D tentatively TRBD1 (5 bases). The CDR3 is 11 residues long. V was trimmed by 3 bases and J by 8 bases, leaving 10 bases between them. The germline gives CDR1 DFQATT, CDR2 SNEGSKA (reference sequence). CDR3 in amino acids: CSARLTVEAFF. The CDR3 region has the DNA TGCAGTGCTAGGTTGACAGTCGAAGCTTTCTTT.

This clone is categorized as medium-sized. This sequence joins TRBV2 and TRBJ1-2; D call uncertain. The CDR3 loop spans 15 amino acids. Deletions cut 4 bases from V and 1 base from J, with 13 bases between. The germline CDR1 and CDR2 sequences are SNHLY and FYNNEI. CDR3 loop: CASSGLIQLNYGYTF. CDR3 DNA sequence: TGTGCCAGCAGTGGTCTCATACAGCTTAACTATGGCTACACCTTC.

In nucleotides, the CDR3 is TGCAGCGCTGGGGCAAACGTCGAGCAGTACTTC. Its protein product is CSAGANVEQYF. This chain links TRBV29-1 with TRBJ2-5; a weak D match, TRBD1 (5 bases). TRBJ2-7 explains the end of the DNA better; the J call may be wrong. The CDR3 has 11 residues. CDR1 is SQVTM, CDR2 ANQGSEA, per germline.

The V and J genes are TRBV25-1 and TRBJ1-2; possibly TRBD1 for D (6 bases). Trimming pared 5 bases from V and 4 bases from J, leaving 14 bases between. Germline CDR1 reads MGHDK; CDR2 reads SYGVNS. The length of the CDR3 is 14 residues. The CDR3 is CASSLGAGAYGYTF. The CDR3 coding sequence is TGTGCCAGCAGTCTGGGGGCAGGTGCCTATGGCTACACCTTC.

The gene calls are TRBV19 and TRBJ2-3; D is ambiguous. Germline V CDR1 and CDR2: LNHDA, SQIVND (reference sequence). The length of the CDR3 is 14 residues. Trimming took 3 bases from V and 6 from J, leaving 13 bases between them. CDR3 amino acids: CASSISSPLDTQYF. The DNA of the CDR3 is TGTGCCAGTAGTATTTCGAGTCCCCTTGATACGCAGTATTTT.